One sample yielded the 18 T cell receptor beta chains listed below, sequenced in a study of control samples from healthy donors and cancer patients. Clones were read by immunoSEQ multiplex PCR, and TCRdb kept only the in-frame ones, dropping some. The table lists about 130,000 clones, 92% of them singletons. Sequencing used blood. Source of these receptors: a man in his late teens or twenties in good health.

The chain carries TRBV27 and TRBJ2-7; maybe TRBD1 (5 bases). CDR1 is MNHEY and CDR2 is SMNVEV in the germline V gene (reference sequence). The V end was cut by 11 bases, the J end by 6 bases, with 20 bases between. The length of the CDR3 is 13 residues. The CDR3 DNA follows: TGTGCCTCCCGGGCCAGGGTGCTTCCCGAGCAGTACTTC. Its protein is CASRARVLPEQYF.

The chain is built from TRBV5-1 and TRBJ2-7; TRBD2 matches at 13 bases. The CDR3 sequence is 19 residues long. Germline V gives CDR1 SGHRS, CDR2 YFSETQ. The trim removed 5 bases at V and 0 bases at J, leaving 14 bases unmatched. The CDR3 sequence is CASSSLFGTSGVNSYEQYF. The CDR3 region has the DNA TGCGCCAGCAGTTCCCTATTTGGGACTAGCGGGGTAAACTCCTACGAGCAGTACTTC.

This clone was found once. The chain has TRBV7-2 and TRBJ2-3, with 10 bases lining up with TRBD2. Germline CDR1 SGHTA, CDR2 FQGNSA. With V trimmed by 5 bases and J by 5 bases, 7 bases remained unmatched. The CDR3 length is 15 residues. CDR3: CASSPSGGGKDTQYF. DNA of the CDR3: TGTGCCAGCAGCCCTAGCGGGGGCGGTAAAGATACGCAGTATTTT.

The chain couples TRBV3-1 (or the pseudogene TRBV3-2) to TRBJ2-7; D is unresolved. The germline V gene encodes CDR1 LGHDT and CDR2 YNNKEL (reference sequence). CDR3 length: 15 residues. The ends were cut back, 0 bases at V and 2 bases at J, with 11 bases in the middle. The CDR3 spells CASSQDRLSAYEQYF. The CDR3, as DNA: TGTGCCAGCAGCCAAGACAGGCTGTCCGCCTACGAGCAGTACTTC.

The V gene is TRBV15, the J gene TRBJ1-3; D is possibly TRBD1 (5 bases). V lost 2 bases and J lost 0, with 17 bases in between. This CDR3 comprises 18 residues. The V gene's germline CDR1 is LNHNV and CDR2 YYDKDF (reference sequence). The CDR3 DNA follows: TGTGCCACCAGCAGAAAAAGGGACGGCGGAACCTCTGGAAACACCATATATTTT. Its protein product is CATSRKRDGGTSGNTIYF. Full variable domain (rest looked up from reference TRBV15 and TRBJ1-3): DAMVIQNPRYQVTQFGKPVTLSCSQTLNHNVMYWYQQKSSQAPKLLFHYYDKDFNNEADTPDNFQSRRPNTSFCFLDIRSPGLGDTAMYLCATSRKRDGGTSGNTIYFGEGSWLTVV.

The V gene is TRBV2, the J gene TRBJ1-2; TRBD1 matches 7 bases. Germline V lookup: CDR1 SNHLY, CDR2 FYNNEI. This CDR3 is 13 amino acids long. The J segment lost 3 bases and the V segment lost 5 bases, leaving 3 bases of the junction unmatched. CDR3 in amino acids: CASSFGQDYGYTF. The CDR3, as DNA: TGTGCCAGCAGTTTCGGACAGGACTATGGCTACACCTTC.

For the CDR3, the DNA is TGTGCCAGTACCTTACAGGGTGCGGGATATAGCAATCAGCCCCAGCATTTT. Its translation: CASTLQGAGYSNQPQHF. V usage is TRBV19 and J usage is TRBJ1-5; tentative D call: TRBD1 (6 bases). This CDR3 contains 17 residues. The germline V and J ends were trimmed by 7 bases and 0 bases, with 19 bases remaining between them. Per germline, CDR1 LNHDA and CDR2 SQIVND (reference sequence).

The rearrangement links TRBV5-1 to TRBJ2-7; D not certain. V lost 4 bases and J lost 3, with 17 bases in between. Germline lookup yields CDR1 SGHRS and CDR2 YFSETQ. This CDR3 contains 15 residues. CDR3 bases: TGCGCCAGCAGCCCAAACTACAGACCAAACTACGAGCAGTACTTC. Translating gives CASSPNYRPNYEQYF.

This chain uses TRBV28 with TRBJ1-1, with D unresolved. V was clipped by 5 bases and J by 0 bases, with 10 bases between them. Germline V gene data show CDR1 as MDHEN and CDR2 as SYDVKM. This CDR3 has 14 residues. The CDR3 protein is CASSLSGLNTEAFF. The CDR3 DNA reads TGTGCCAGCAGTCTATCAGGACTGAACACTGAAGCTTTCTTT.

This chain uses TRBV5-4 with TRBJ2-7; 8 nucleotides match TRBD1. The CDR3 totals 14 residues. Germline V gives CDR1 SGHNT, CDR2 YYREEE (reference sequence). With V trimmed by 2 bases and J by 4 bases, 5 bases remained unmatched. This CDR3 reads CASSFGDRTYEQYF. CDR3 sequence (DNA): TGTGCCAGCAGCTTCGGGGACAGGACTTACGAGCAGTACTTC.

The genes are TRBV5-5 and TRBJ2-6; D might be TRBD2 (5 bases). The CDR3 extends over 17 amino acids. Germline CDR1 and CDR2: SGHKS and YYEKEE (reference sequence). Deletions cut 4 bases from V and 0 bases from J, with 14 bases between. The CDR3 DNA reads TGTGCCAGCAGCCGAGGCGGACGGGGCTCTGGGGCCAACGTCCTGACTTTC. Protein sequence: CASSRGGRGSGANVLTF. Full variable domain (remainder filled in from reference TRBV5-5 and TRBJ2-6): DAGVTQSPTHLIKTRGQQVTLRCSPISGHKSVSWYQQVLGQGPQFIFQYYEKEERGRGNFPDRFSARQFPNYSSELNVNALLLGDSALYLCASSRGGRGSGANVLTFGAGSRLTVL.

V is TRBV9 and J is TRBJ2-2; tentative D call: TRBD1 (5 bases). Germline V gene sequence: CDR1 SGDLS, CDR2 YYNGEE. Trimming removed 1 base at V and 5 bases at J, with 9 bases between. This CDR3 has 14 residues. CDR3 DNA sequence: TGTGCCAGCAGCGTATTCAGGGAAACCGGGGAGCTGTTTTTT. Encoded protein: CASSVFRETGELFF.

The chain has TRBV20-1 and TRBJ1-1, with D unresolved. Trimming took off 3 bases at V and 7 bases at J, with 12 bases between the two ends. The CDR3 has 12 residues. Germline V gene lookup returns CDR1 DFQATT and CDR2 SNEGSKA (reference sequence). The chain's CDR3 is CSASLVRNEAFF. CDR3 DNA: TGCAGTGCTAGTTTGGTCCGGAATGAAGCTTTCTTT.

V gene TRBV5-6 combines with J gene TRBJ1-4; TRBD1 matches at 8 bases. CDR3 length equals 15 residues. V trimming: 2 bases; J trimming: 6 bases; junction bases outside the gene matches: 6. Germline lookup yields CDR1 SGHDT and CDR2 YYEEEE. The CDR3 loop reads CASSFTGQGHEKLFF. The CDR3 DNA reads TGTGCCAGCAGCTTTACAGGACAGGGTCATGAAAAACTGTTTTTT.

The chain carries TRBV7-2 and TRBJ1-4; the D is unclear. V dropped 1 base and J dropped 10 bases, with 13 bases sitting between them. From germline, CDR1 is SGHTA and CDR2 FQGNSA. The CDR3 spans 14 residues. The CDR3: CASSLVLGMAKLFF. As DNA, the CDR3 is TGTGCCAGCAGCTTAGTGTTGGGTATGGCAAAACTGTTTTTT.

The chain has TRBV19 and TRBJ2-3; D might be TRBD2 (5 bases). This CDR3 region has 20 residues. Trimming took 0 bases from V and 3 from J, leaving 25 bases between them. The germline V gene encodes CDR1 LNHDA and CDR2 SQIVND (reference sequence). DNA of the CDR3: TGTGCCAGTAGTATAGAGCCACGGAGGTGGACTCCCCGAGGAACAGATACGCAGTATTTT. This sequence encodes CASSIEPRRWTPRGTDTQYF. Full variable domain (remainder filled in from reference TRBV19 and TRBJ2-3): DGGITQSPKYLFRKEGQNVTLSCEQNLNHDAMYWYRQDPGQGLRLIYYSQIVNDFQKGDIAEGYSVSREKKESFPLTVTSAQKNPTAFYLCASSIEPRRWTPRGTDTQYFGPGTRLTVL.

The V call is TRBV9, the J call TRBJ2-3; 7 nucleotides match TRBD2. Per the germline V gene, CDR1 is SGDLS and CDR2 is YYNGEE. The CDR3 covers 16 residues. V dropped 0 bases and J dropped 2; count of bases not matched to a gene: 6. CDR3 sequence reads: CASSVVGGGATDTQYF. DNA of the CDR3: TGTGCCAGCAGCGTAGTGGGCGGGGGAGCCACAGATACGCAGTATTTT.

The genes are TRBV2 and TRBJ1-2; possibly TRBD1 for D (5 bases). Germline V gene data show CDR1 as SNHLY and CDR2 as FYNNEI. V lost 3 bases to trimming and J lost 7 bases, with 18 bases between them. The CDR3 contains 15 residues. CDR3 in DNA: TGTGCCAGCAGTGAGAGCCCGGTTGGGGCCAGTGGCTACACCTTC. Its translation: CASSESPVGASGYTF.